The entry below gives a single T cell receptor beta chain sequence along with its context. The antigen is undetermined. Germline V gives CDR1 MNHNS, CDR2 SASEGT. The CDR3 totals 17 residues. The V end was cut by 3 bases, the J end by 0 bases, with 17 bases between. The sample originates from a study of tumor-infiltrating lymphocytes in primary liver carcinoma. Study-wide background: Surgical resection served as treatment for the primary liver carcinoma of these patients. The neoplasms were of stage T1-T3 N0M0, with dimensions of roughly 4.2 to 10 cm across. Samples returned roughly 3.5 to 7.13 million productive TCRbeta reads each. Read depth did not differ significantly between tissue types. Study outcomes and limitations: Overlap in tumor-adjacent and tumor-blood pairs fell below that of tumor region pairs.

A primer in the constant region served to generate TCR beta cDNA from approximately 500 ng of total RNA. ARM-PCR was slightly modified, and three nested multiplex PCR rounds with it gave rise to the TCR beta libraries. The first two PCR rounds used TRBV1-TRBV30 forward primers with a C-beta reverse primer, 10 to 11 cycles each. One entry per CDR3 protein, called by TCRdb with MiXCR from the multiplex PCR reads. Of about 350,000 distinct CDR3 sequences in the sample, 65% were seen once. In addition to blood RNA drawn from unsorted whole blood, germline DNA was extracted. This chain connects TRBV6-1 to TRBJ1-1, with D perhaps TRBD1 (5 bases). This TCR derives from a man aged 40-49 years with primary liver carcinoma and hepatitis B virus infection. Sequenced material: peripheral blood. The CDR3 reads CASSDIDRGLVNTEAFF. CDR3 coding DNA: TGTGCCAGCAGTGACATAGATAGGGGACTGGTGAACACTGAAGCTTTCTTT.